This is a list of T cell receptor beta chains from one sample in a study of blood T cell repertoires in COVID-19. The repertoire was sequenced with immunoSEQ multiplex PCR; TCRdb's copy has only in-frame clones and lacks some. The repertoire has hundreds of thousands of clones, 81% of them found once; the top ten carry approximately 8.7%. The sequenced material came from peripheral blood. Source of these receptors: a woman at least 80 years old with acute or convalescent COVID-19. Each CDR3 is given with its conserved first and last residue. The D gene is left open where the match is weak. Clone sizes are given selectively: once, few, many, or a class where the clone is expanded.

TRBV7-6	.	TRBJ2-2	15	.	TGTGCCAGCAGCTTACTTCGGGGGAACACCGGGGAGCTGTTTTTT	CASSLLRGNTGELFF
TRBV5-4	TRBD1	TRBJ2-2	13	.	TGTGCCAGCAGCCGGACAGGGTCCGGGGAGCTGTTTTTT	CASSRTGSGELFF
TRBV6-9	.	TRBJ1-4	16	.	TGTGCCAGCAGCCCCACCCAGACGGAGAATAATGAAAAACTGTTTTTT	CASSPTQTENNEKLFF
TRBV19	TRBD1	TRBJ1-5	14	.	TGTGCCAGTAGCGGACAGGGGGCAGGGCAGCCCCAGCATTTT	CASSGQGAGQPQHF
TRBV7-7	TRBD2	TRBJ2-3	14	.	TGTGCCAGCAGCTCTAGCGGGGGCACAGATACGCAGTATTTT	CASSSSGGTDTQYF
TRBV7-7	.	TRBJ2-3	14	.	TGTGCCAGCAGCTTAGGGCCCGCTACAGATACGCAGTATTTT	CASSLGPATDTQYF
TRBV27	.	TRBJ1-5	14	few	TGTGCCGTTGGTGCCTCGGGTCACATTCAGCCCCAGCATTTT	CAVGASGHIQPQHF
TRBV12-3/TRBV12-4	.	TRBJ2-5	13	.	TGTGCCAGCAGATGGGACAACCAAGAGACCCAGTACTTC	CASRWDNQETQYF
TRBV5-1	.	TRBJ1-1	15	.	TGCGCCAGCAGCTTTACGACTTCAGTGAACACTGAAGCTTTCTTT	CASSFTTSVNTEAFF
TRBV5-1	.	TRBJ1-2	17	once	TGCGCCAGCGGAGGGGCTTTGGGAGGGCTTACTAACTATGGCTACACCTTC	CASGGALGGLTNYGYTF
TRBV7-9	.	TRBJ1-2	15	.	TGTGCCAGCAGCTTAGGTGCCTTAGCTAACTATGGCTACACCTTC	CASSLGALANYGYTF
TRBV2	TRBD2	TRBJ2-2	15	.	TGTGCCAGCGGGCTAGCGGGATACAACACCGGGGAGCTGTTTTTT	CASGLAGYNTGELFF
TRBV27	TRBD1	TRBJ1-1	21	few	TGTGCCAGCAGTTTATACCCCATGGGGGCAGGGGGCCCTATAATGAACACTGAAGCTTTCTTT	CASSLYPMGAGGPIMNTEAFF
TRBV6-5	TRBD1	TRBJ2-5	13	.	TGTGCCAGCAGTTACTTCAGGGGGGAGACCCAGTACTTC	CASSYFRGETQYF
TRBV19	TRBD1	TRBJ1-5	17	.	TGTGCCAGTAGTAACCGCGAGATTGGACAGGGGAATCAGCCCCAGCATTTT	CASSNREIGQGNQPQHF
TRBV29-1	TRBD1	TRBJ2-7	11	.	TGCAGCGCAGGGACAGATTACGAGCAGTACTTC	CSAGTDYEQYF
TRBV7-8	.	TRBJ1-6	13	.	TGTGCCAGCAGCCGAACGACTCCGTCACCCCTCCACTTT	CASSRTTPSPLHF
TRBV6-5	TRBD1	TRBJ2-5	15	.	TGTGCCAGCAGTACTCCGGGACAGGGTGCGAGGACCCAGTACTTC	CASSTPGQGARTQYF